These T cell receptor beta chains were read from a single sample in a study of tumor-infiltrating lymphocytes in primary liver carcinoma. TCRdb re-derived calls from the multiplex PCR reads in MiXCR, one entry per CDR3 protein. This sample carries more than 95,000 distinct CDR3 sequences, 82% of them seen once, and the ten largest clones take approximately 21%. Sequences were obtained from liver tumor tissue from sampling region 3. Receptors were obtained from a man aged 35 to 55 with primary liver carcinoma and hepatitis B virus infection. CDR3s include the opening cysteine and the closing phenylalanine or tryptophan. The D gene is left open where the match is weak. Clone size, where shown, is once, few, many, or a class for clones that have expanded.

abundance: NA; v_gene: TRBV6-1; d_gene: NA; j_gene: TRBJ2-3; CDR3aa: CANTVGGGGTDTQYF; CDR3nt: TGCGCCAACACTGTAGGAGGTGGAGGGACAGATACGCAGTATTTT
abundance: NA; v_gene: TRBV6-2/TRBV6-3; d_gene: NA; j_gene: TRBJ2-7; CDR3aa: CASSPLQGCEQYF; CDR3nt: TGTGCCAGCAGTCCACTACAGGGATGCGAGCAGTACTTC
abundance: once; v_gene: TRBV6-6; d_gene: NA; j_gene: TRBJ1-5; CDR3aa: CASEVGGNNQPQHF; CDR3nt: TGTGCCAGCGAGGTAGGAGGGAACAATCAGCCCCAGCATTTT
abundance: NA; v_gene: TRBV7-3; d_gene: NA; j_gene: TRBJ2-3; CDR3aa: CASSLAGSTDTQYF; CDR3nt: TGTGCCAGCAGCTTAGCGGGAAGCACAGATACGCAGTATTTT
abundance: NA; v_gene: TRBV9; d_gene: TRBD2; j_gene: TRBJ2-1; CDR3aa: CASSEGTSGSYEQFF; CDR3nt: TGTGCCAGCAGCGAGGGGACTAGCGGGAGCTATGAGCAGTTCTTC
abundance: NA; v_gene: TRBV30; d_gene: TRBD2; j_gene: TRBJ2-3; CDR3aa: CASGLTGGTDAQYF; CDR3nt: TGTGCCTCCGGCCTCACGGGAGGCACTGATGCGCAGTATTTT
abundance: once; v_gene: TRBV5-5; d_gene: NA; j_gene: TRBJ2-7; CDR3aa: CASSLSGRGGKEQYF; CDR3nt: TGTGCCAGCAGCTTGTCCGGGAGAGGGGGCAAAGAGCAGTACTTC
abundance: NA; v_gene: TRBV11-2; d_gene: NA; j_gene: TRBJ2-6; CDR3aa: CVTKRPRYGANVLTF; CDR3nt: TGTGTCACCAAGCGGCCGCGCTATGGGGCCAACGTCCTGACTTTC
abundance: NA; v_gene: TRBV4-3; d_gene: NA; j_gene: TRBJ2-7; CDR3aa: CTSSQGAGSRYHEQYF; CDR3nt: TGCACCAGCAGCCAAGGGGCGGGGAGCAGATACCACGAGCAGTACTTC
abundance: few; v_gene: TRBV7-8; d_gene: TRBD2; j_gene: TRBJ2-6; CDR3aa: CASSLDGRGARANFLTF; CDR3nt: TGTGCCAGCAGCTTAGACGGGAGGGGGGCTAGGGCCAACTTCCTGACTTTC